The clone carrying this T cell receptor (beta chain) was seen more than once but under ten times. The source of the sample is a study of blood T cell repertoires in COVID-19. This CDR3 is built from 16 residues. Trimming left V 3 bases short and J 4 bases short, with 19 bases between. Germline CDR1 and CDR2: LNHDA and SQIVND (reference sequence). Clones were read by immunoSEQ multiplex PCR, and TCRdb kept only the in-frame ones, dropping some. The sample includes some 240,000 clones, about 85% of them seen just once. The receptor comes from a woman aged 45-65 years who had been exposed to COVID-19. The material sequenced was PBMCs or T cells enriched from blood (not recorded which). This rearrangement joins TRBV19 to TRBJ2-7; a possible D gene is TRBD1 (5 bases). The CDR3 coding sequence is TGTGCCAGTAGTATTACCGCCGGCCAGGGAAATTACGAGCAGTACTTC. It specifies CASSITAGQGNYEQYF.